The source of this T cell receptor beta chain is a study of low-dose radiotherapy and immunotherapy resistance in tumors. Turning to the study itself: Cyclophosphamide was given intravenously at 200 mg/m2 every two weeks, and each dose came one day before radiation and immunotherapy.

First-strand cDNA relied on TRAV- and TRBV-specific primers spanning alpha and beta chains. TCR amplification ran about 20 PCR cycles using constant-region and V-primer adapter primers. TCRdb recomputed calls from the reads with MiXCR, one row per CDR3 protein. The top ten clones hold around 6.5% of a sample with several thousand distinct CDR3 sequences, around 80% of them seen once. Nivolumab, ipilimumab, aspirin, low-dose cyclophosphamide and low-dose radiotherapy were all administered to the donors. Eligibility criteria specified advanced solid malignancies devoid of tumor-infiltrating lymphocytes. The CDR3 sequence is 14 residues long. Trimming took 4 bases from V and 4 from J, leaving 13 bases between them. Looked up from germline, CDR1 is LNHDA and CDR2 is SQIVND (reference sequence). In this sample, this clonotype turned up a few times.

The TCR comes from a human donor with advanced metastatic prostate, ovarian, gallbladder or colorectal cancer (not recorded which). This table probably holds off-target reads from a library built for another chain. The rearrangement links TRBV19 to TRBJ1-2, with no clear D. Here the CDR3 reads CASSTDRPPYGYTF. The CDR3, as DNA: TGTGCCAGTAGTACCGACCGCCCGCCCTATGGCTACACCTTC.